This T cell receptor (beta chain) was retrieved from a study of cytomegalovirus exposure and HLA in healthy donors. Vbeta (60) and Jbeta (13) primers were used in the PCR. TCRdb keeps only in-frame clones here, not all; method: immunoSEQ multiplex PCR. The sample includes about 160,000 clones, over 80% of them seen just once. V shed 5 bases and J shed 9 bases, with 11 bases lying between them. The CDR3 is 12 amino acids. Germline loops: CDR1 SGHVS, CDR2 FQNEAQ. Comment on this clone: Its antigen remains unidentified.

Study-wide findings and caveats: Reports indicated that the classifier achieved high specificity and sensitivity in diagnosing cytomegalovirus status.

This sequence originates from a boy between 2 and 10 years old in good health and CMV-seronegative. The source material was PBMCs. This rearrangement joins TRBV7-8 to TRBJ2-1; possibly TRBD2 for D (5 bases). Written as DNA, the CDR3 is TGTGCCAGCAGCCGAGGTGCGGGTGAGCAGTTCTTC. It codes for CASSRGAGEQFF.